This note documents a single T cell receptor beta chain sequence. No antigen is known for it. One base away there is no much larger clone; base qualities are not given. This record belongs to a study of yellow fever vaccine responses in identical twins (dated by TCRdb to about 2018). Concerning the study at large: In identical twins, the study followed T cell clones that responded to the vaccine with precision.

Study-wide conclusions, independent of this receptor: The T cell response to vaccination in identical twins was reported by the authors to appear partly convergent and partly personalized.

The library came from RT-PCR. For sequencing, an Illumina HiSeq 2500 was employed. The public reads were reprocessed in TCRdb via fastp at Q25 and MiXCR, keeping in-frame beta chains. Every distinct CDR3 protein forms one entry, paired with its most common genes and DNA. Within this sample are around 1,300 distinct CDR3 sequences, with 90% of them counted one time only. The leading ten clones occupy around 5% of the sample. The CDR3 starts with the cysteine, ends with the phenylalanine, and has 16 residues. The kept DNA is CDR3 alone, 48 bases in frame from the first base. For CDR1 and CDR2, the germline V gene lists MGHRA and YSYEKL. V is cut back by 2 bases and J by 3 bases, with 9 bases in the junction unmatched.

This clonotype originated in a young woman who received the yellow fever vaccine. Donor details come from another sample of the same person, matched by shared clones. The V and J genes are TRBV4-1 and TRBJ2-7; the junction holds 8 bases that match TRBD1. The sample here was T cells from blood (PBMCs), unsorted or a sorted subset (not recorded which), taken before or after yellow fever vaccination (not recorded which). The CDR3 protein: CASSQYLGTGVYEQYF. The DNA sequence is as follows: TGCGCCAGCAGCCAATATTTGGGGACAGGAGTCTACGAGCAGTACTTC.